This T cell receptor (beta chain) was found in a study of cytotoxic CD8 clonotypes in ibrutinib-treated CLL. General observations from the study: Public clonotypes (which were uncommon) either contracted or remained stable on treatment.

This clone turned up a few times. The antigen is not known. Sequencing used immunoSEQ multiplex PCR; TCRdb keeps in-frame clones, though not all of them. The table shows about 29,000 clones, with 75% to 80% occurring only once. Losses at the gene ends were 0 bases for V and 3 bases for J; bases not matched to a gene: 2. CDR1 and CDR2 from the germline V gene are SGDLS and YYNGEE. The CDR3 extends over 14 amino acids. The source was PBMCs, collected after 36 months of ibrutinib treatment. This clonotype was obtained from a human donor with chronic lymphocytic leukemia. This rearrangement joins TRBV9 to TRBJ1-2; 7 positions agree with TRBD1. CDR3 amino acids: CASSVGTGDYGYTF. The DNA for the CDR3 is TGTGCCAGCAGCGTAGGGACAGGAGACTATGGCTACACCTTC.